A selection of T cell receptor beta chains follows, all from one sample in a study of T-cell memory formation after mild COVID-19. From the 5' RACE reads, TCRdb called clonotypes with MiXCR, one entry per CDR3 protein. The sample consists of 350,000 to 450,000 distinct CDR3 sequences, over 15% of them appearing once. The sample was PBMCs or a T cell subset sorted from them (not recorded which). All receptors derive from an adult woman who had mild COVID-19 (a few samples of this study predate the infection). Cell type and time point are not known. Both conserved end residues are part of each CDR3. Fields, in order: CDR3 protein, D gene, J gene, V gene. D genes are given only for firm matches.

CDR3aa: CASRPLWGEKLFF
d_gene: NA
j_gene: TRBJ1-4
v_gene: TRBV12-3/TRBV12-4

CDR3aa: CAISEFAPLEAFF
d_gene: NA
j_gene: TRBJ1-1
v_gene: TRBV10-3

CDR3aa: CASSVPLNEQFF
d_gene: NA
j_gene: TRBJ2-1
v_gene: TRBV6-1

CDR3aa: CASSDSGTGPEAFF
d_gene: TRBD1
j_gene: TRBJ1-1
v_gene: TRBV6-6

CDR3aa: CASSLPGVGYEQYF
d_gene: NA
j_gene: TRBJ2-7
v_gene: TRBV18

CDR3aa: CASSKGFRNRGLRNEQFF
d_gene: NA
j_gene: TRBJ2-1
v_gene: TRBV21-1

CDR3aa: CSARVLNTEAFF
d_gene: NA
j_gene: TRBJ1-1
v_gene: TRBV20-1

CDR3aa: CASSFTGGMETQYF
d_gene: TRBD1
j_gene: TRBJ2-5
v_gene: TRBV27

CDR3aa: CASSLGAGHYGGYTF
d_gene: NA
j_gene: TRBJ1-2
v_gene: TRBV7-9

CDR3aa: CASSSAGGSGNTIYF
d_gene: NA
j_gene: TRBJ1-3
v_gene: TRBV7-9

CDR3aa: CASSLLGEDYEQYF
d_gene: NA
j_gene: TRBJ2-7
v_gene: TRBV7-9

CDR3aa: CATSDPGTGLNEQFF
d_gene: TRBD1
j_gene: TRBJ2-1
v_gene: TRBV24-1

CDR3aa: CATSDPDSSYGYTF
d_gene: NA
j_gene: TRBJ1-2
v_gene: TRBV24-1

CDR3aa: CASSYEGTWYGYTF
d_gene: NA
j_gene: TRBJ1-2
v_gene: TRBV6-2/TRBV6-3

CDR3aa: CATSDMDRGLTGELFF
d_gene: TRBD1
j_gene: TRBJ2-2
v_gene: TRBV24-1

CDR3aa: CASSPRRGLDTEAFF
d_gene: NA
j_gene: TRBJ1-1
v_gene: TRBV18

CDR3aa: CSVASGNQPQHF
d_gene: NA
j_gene: TRBJ1-5
v_gene: TRBV29-1

CDR3aa: CASSMLSPGLARPRENIQYF
d_gene: TRBD2
j_gene: TRBJ2-4
v_gene: TRBV19

CDR3aa: CASYYGQANDYEQYF
d_gene: NA
j_gene: TRBJ2-7
v_gene: TRBV5-1

CDR3aa: CAWSVLKTSAGYTF
d_gene: NA
j_gene: TRBJ1-2
v_gene: TRBV30

CDR3aa: CASSSGQSGYEQYF
d_gene: TRBD1
j_gene: TRBJ2-7
v_gene: TRBV12-3/TRBV12-4

CDR3aa: CATSRSRIQDSGNTIYF
d_gene: NA
j_gene: TRBJ1-3
v_gene: TRBV15

CDR3aa: CASSPSGQETQYF
d_gene: TRBD2
j_gene: TRBJ2-5
v_gene: TRBV4-1

CDR3aa: CASSQAPTMVLLAKNIQYF
d_gene: NA
j_gene: TRBJ2-4
v_gene: TRBV4-1

CDR3aa: CASSHSIYRGDEQFF
d_gene: TRBD1
j_gene: TRBJ2-1
v_gene: TRBV28

CDR3aa: CASSSGGVRYGYTF
d_gene: NA
j_gene: TRBJ1-2
v_gene: TRBV5-4

CDR3aa: CASSQWDLYEQFF
d_gene: NA
j_gene: TRBJ2-1
v_gene: TRBV23-1

CDR3aa: CAWSGGQGKTEAFF
d_gene: TRBD1
j_gene: TRBJ1-1
v_gene: TRBV30

CDR3aa: CASSQQLAGVSGELFF
d_gene: TRBD2
j_gene: TRBJ2-2
v_gene: TRBV4-3

CDR3aa: CSVVYWLAGDNEQFF
d_gene: TRBD2
j_gene: TRBJ2-1
v_gene: TRBV29-1